This record looks at one T cell receptor beta chain sequence and its context. Its recognized antigen is unknown. No base qualities exist here, and no much larger clone lies one base off it. Donors were healthy HIV-negative adults with no recently reported acute infections or vaccinations. Every donor was a Caucasian adult living in Nashville, Tennessee, USA. For unsorted samples, tens of millions of PBMCs were counted, and genomic DNA was extracted using the QIAamp DNA Blood Mini kit. Blood was obtained by leukapheresis, after which PBMCs were separated by Ficoll-Histopaque density gradient centrifugation and cryopreserved in liquid nitrogen vapor phase. CDR1 and CDR2 were assigned from the germline V gene as KGHSH and LQKENI. Measured from the cysteine to the phenylalanine, the CDR3 is 12 residues long. The CDR3 DNA has 36 bases and is translated from base 1. V sheds 3 bases and J sheds 8 bases, leaving 10 bases between their ends.

The sample belongs to a study of shared clonotypes between healthy human individuals (dated by TCRdb to 2020 to 2021). Regarding the study in general: The cohort comprised two women and three men aged 18 to 49 years. To estimate repertoire size and how much clonotype sharing occurs between individuals, the study deeply sequenced the blood TCR repertoires of five or six healthy adults. Different laboratories and diverse techniques were used to prepare libraries and sequence TCR repertoires, to increase sequencing depth and limit assay-specific biases. Each donor's leukapheresis produced roughly between roughly 0.85 and 10 billion PBMCs.

TCR CDR3 regions were amplified from genomic DNA by multiplex PCR using the deep immunoSEQ assay. Extracted genomic DNA from each cell subset was spread evenly across all wells of several immunoSEQ 96-well plates, with each plate serving as a replicate. Each replicate PCR for unsorted PBMC received roughly 290 ng genomic DNA, equal to approximately 30,000 T cell genomes. Ten immunoSEQ deep assay plates were used to sequence unsorted PBMC genomic DNA. Purified libraries were quantified with a Qubit 3.0 fluorometer, sized on a Bioanalyzer 2100, and re-quantified with the KAPA Library Quantification kit. Each immunoSEQ 96-well plate was sequenced on its own single-read 150-cycle Illumina NextSeq 550 flow cell. Concerning the study's data processing: Because the immunoSEQ output held only junctional sequences and lacked quality scores, the filtering could not match the filtering applied to full-length reads. Sequences were annotated with PyIR, a Python wrapper for IgBLAST v1.9, and V/J genes and CDR3 were assigned using IMGT germline references. Reads were removed for weak V/J assignments (E-value above 1e-6), missing CDR3, stop codons, out-of-frame junctions, or ambiguous translated residues. A V3J clonotype was defined by an identical inferred V gene, J gene, and CDR3 amino acid sequence. To compute the percentage overlap between repertoires, the number of shared unique clonotypes was divided by the size of the smaller repertoire. Three approaches were used to assess repertoire richness: RTK rarefaction, the Chao1 estimator, and Recon v2.1 estimates of unobserved clonotypes. Held by TCRdb, this immuneACCESS table contains in-frame sequences only and omits some clones. Under half of the omission traces to an unresolved V gene where checked; the cause of the rest is unknown. The V and J calls and clone size come from that table; D and trimming were worked out from the DNA. The sample table records roughly 500,000 clones; 60% to 85% of these occur just once. 10% to 15% of the sample rests with the top ten.

The investigation overall reported the following: Sampling was restricted to blood, and TCR repertoires in tissues likely differ from the TCR repertoires found in blood. Pairwise subsampling indicated that sequencing depth was expected to affect the degree of clonotype sharing among donors. Because the study included only a small number of donors, the genetic and exposure-history diversity represented was limited.

The sequencing sample was made of PBMCs. This clonotype was sampled from a woman between 40 and 50 years old in good health. Some clones in this sample may be carry-over from other donors' samples. The V and J segments used are TRBV18 and TRBJ1-1; no D gene is confidently identified. The DNA sequence is TGTGCCAGCTCACCCCAAGAGTCCGAAGCTTTCTTT. It codes for CASSPQESEAFF.